Listed below are T cell receptor beta chains from one sample, sequenced in a study of early T cells in non-severe SARS-CoV-2 infection. TCRdb passed the 5' RACE reads through MiXCR, listing each CDR3 protein once. The table includes roughly 86,000 distinct CDR3 sequences, about 15% detected once. The sequencing input was whole blood. The receptor source for this set is an adult who was a healthcare worker with PCR-confirmed SARS-CoV-2 infection or an uninfected control (not recorded which). Each CDR3 is given with its conserved first and last residue. The order of the fields is J gene, V gene, CDR3 protein.

J gene: TRBJ1-2; V gene: TRBV28; CDR3 protein: CASRSPPGALPYGYTF
J gene: TRBJ1-5; V gene: TRBV5-8; CDR3 protein: CASIPTSRVRKQPQHF
J gene: TRBJ1-2; V gene: TRBV12-3/TRBV12-4; CDR3 protein: CASGHSSGTGQLGYGYTF
J gene: TRBJ2-6; V gene: TRBV7-6; CDR3 protein: CASSSQGAGANVLTF
J gene: TRBJ1-4; V gene: TRBV18; CDR3 protein: CASSLDSNEKLFF
J gene: TRBJ2-3; V gene: TRBV18; CDR3 protein: CASSPPTLTGDTQYF
J gene: TRBJ1-2; V gene: TRBV7-2; CDR3 protein: CASSRGKNYGYTF
J gene: TRBJ2-1; V gene: TRBV20-1; CDR3 protein: CSATGQGYEQFF
J gene: TRBJ1-6; V gene: TRBV20-1; CDR3 protein: CSATTGTESSYNSPLHF
J gene: TRBJ1-6; V gene: TRBV10-2; CDR3 protein: CASSEQGNNSPLHF
J gene: TRBJ2-3; V gene: TRBV7-3; CDR3 protein: CASSLTGGRTDTQYF
J gene: TRBJ1-6; V gene: TRBV10-2; CDR3 protein: CASNAWAIGWGPSYNSPLHF
J gene: TRBJ1-3; V gene: TRBV7-9; CDR3 protein: CASTHRAISLDTIYF
J gene: TRBJ2-1; V gene: TRBV28; CDR3 protein: CASSLTEQFF
J gene: TRBJ2-3; V gene: TRBV19; CDR3 protein: CASSIKEVSDTQYF
J gene: TRBJ2-5; V gene: TRBV6-1; CDR3 protein: CASSEGARETQYF
J gene: TRBJ2-6; V gene: TRBV9; CDR3 protein: CASADSRGETGANVLTF
J gene: TRBJ1-1; V gene: TRBV9; CDR3 protein: CASSVGGDNTEAFF
J gene: TRBJ2-3; V gene: TRBV2; CDR3 protein: CASRTPLGTDTQYF
J gene: TRBJ2-1; V gene: TRBV20-1; CDR3 protein: CSAGSGGGKFEQFF
J gene: TRBJ2-6; V gene: TRBV18; CDR3 protein: CASSPALPNSGANVLTF
J gene: TRBJ2-5; V gene: TRBV20-1; CDR3 protein: CSALSGGVSGETQYF
J gene: TRBJ1-1; V gene: TRBV9; CDR3 protein: CASSVVTATEAFF
J gene: TRBJ1-1; V gene: TRBV6-6; CDR3 protein: CASSHGTGGVAFF
J gene: TRBJ2-1; V gene: TRBV7-8; CDR3 protein: CASSLAQQRVAF
J gene: TRBJ2-2; V gene: TRBV5-1; CDR3 protein: CASSHYRENGELFF
J gene: TRBJ1-1; V gene: TRBV30; CDR3 protein: CAWSPKISGGMNTEAFF
J gene: TRBJ1-3; V gene: TRBV5-1; CDR3 protein: CASSLVPGISSGNTIYF
J gene: TRBJ1-2; V gene: TRBV6-6; CDR3 protein: CASSYAGIGTNNYGYTF
J gene: TRBJ1-2; V gene: TRBV5-6; CDR3 protein: CASSLSGQGNLRGYTF
J gene: TRBJ1-2; V gene: TRBV14; CDR3 protein: CASSPLSRDRIHGYTF
J gene: TRBJ2-1; V gene: TRBV29-1; CDR3 protein: CSVRDGYNEQFF
J gene: TRBJ2-3; V gene: TRBV4-1; CDR3 protein: CASSQDWNTQYF
J gene: TRBJ2-1; V gene: TRBV7-3; CDR3 protein: CASSSLGGSTNEQFF
J gene: TRBJ1-5; V gene: TRBV4-1; CDR3 protein: CASSPVVVVSWQPQHF
J gene: TRBJ1-1; V gene: TRBV20-1; CDR3 protein: CSARSRNTEAFF
J gene: TRBJ1-2; V gene: TRBV4-2; CDR3 protein: CASSPLIGGDGYTF
J gene: TRBJ2-5; V gene: TRBV3-1; CDR3 protein: CASSQWTGAQETQYF
J gene: TRBJ2-1; V gene: TRBV7-2; CDR3 protein: CASSLAGGFRAYNEQFF
J gene: TRBJ1-1; V gene: TRBV6-1; CDR3 protein: CASNLLGTANTEAFF
J gene: TRBJ1-5; V gene: TRBV24-1; CDR3 protein: CATSDLGRGNNQPQHF
J gene: TRBJ1-4; V gene: TRBV6-1; CDR3 protein: CASSDSQGEEKLFF
J gene: TRBJ1-4; V gene: TRBV6-1; CDR3 protein: CASSASGTVINEKLFF
J gene: TRBJ1-5; V gene: TRBV18; CDR3 protein: CASSPSLAYNQPQHF
J gene: TRBJ2-2; V gene: TRBV30; CDR3 protein: CAWRAPGELFF
J gene: TRBJ2-6; V gene: TRBV6-5; CDR3 protein: CASSYSTGSGANVLTF
J gene: TRBJ1-2; V gene: TRBV19; CDR3 protein: CASRDNYGYTF
J gene: TRBJ2-3; V gene: TRBV24-1; CDR3 protein: CATSDYRVSDTQYF
J gene: TRBJ2-3; V gene: TRBV5-1; CDR3 protein: CASREGTGGKNTQYF
J gene: TRBJ1-2; V gene: TRBV5-5; CDR3 protein: CASSLVPILYGYTF
J gene: TRBJ2-5; V gene: TRBV11-3; CDR3 protein: CASSQAGGRSQETQYF
J gene: TRBJ1-5; V gene: TRBV4-1; CDR3 protein: CASSHPHEGRNQPQHF
J gene: TRBJ2-3; V gene: TRBV6-4; CDR3 protein: CASSPTFSGISTDTQYF
J gene: TRBJ2-1; V gene: TRBV9; CDR3 protein: CASSVMSTGNEQFF
J gene: TRBJ1-2; V gene: TRBV6-1; CDR3 protein: CASSPDGRSRDGYTF
J gene: TRBJ2-1; V gene: TRBV7-9; CDR3 protein: CASSFVDRDEQFF
J gene: TRBJ1-1; V gene: TRBV5-1; CDR3 protein: CASSLGGASPEAFF
J gene: TRBJ1-5; V gene: TRBV20-1; CDR3 protein: CSARQQSNQPQHF
J gene: TRBJ1-6; V gene: TRBV9; CDR3 protein: CASSVFRVSALHF